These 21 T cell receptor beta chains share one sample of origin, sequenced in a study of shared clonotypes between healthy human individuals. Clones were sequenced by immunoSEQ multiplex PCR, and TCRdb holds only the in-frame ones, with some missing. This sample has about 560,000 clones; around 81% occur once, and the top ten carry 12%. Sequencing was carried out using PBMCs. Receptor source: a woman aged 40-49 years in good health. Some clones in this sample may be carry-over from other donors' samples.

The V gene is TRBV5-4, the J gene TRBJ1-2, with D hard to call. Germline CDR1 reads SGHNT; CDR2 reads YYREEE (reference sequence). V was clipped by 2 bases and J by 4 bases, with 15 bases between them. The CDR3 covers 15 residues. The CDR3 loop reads CASSLGGDGFYGYTF. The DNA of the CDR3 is TGTGCCAGCAGCTTAGGAGGCGATGGGTTCTATGGCTACACCTTC.

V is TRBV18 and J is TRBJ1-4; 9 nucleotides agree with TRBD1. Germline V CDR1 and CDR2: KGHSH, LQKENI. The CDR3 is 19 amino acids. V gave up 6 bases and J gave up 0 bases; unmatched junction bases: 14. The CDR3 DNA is TGTGCCAGCTCTCTCTCACCTACAGGGGGCACGGCAACTAATGAAAAACTGTTTTTT. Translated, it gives CASSLSPTGGTATNEKLFF.

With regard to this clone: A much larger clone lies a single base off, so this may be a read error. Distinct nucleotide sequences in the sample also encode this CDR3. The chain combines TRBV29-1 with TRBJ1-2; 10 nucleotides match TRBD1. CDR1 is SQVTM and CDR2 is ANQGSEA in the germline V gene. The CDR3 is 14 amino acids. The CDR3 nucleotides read TGCAGCGTTGGCCGACAGGGGGCGAACTATGGCTATACCTTC. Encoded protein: CSVGRQGANYGYTF.

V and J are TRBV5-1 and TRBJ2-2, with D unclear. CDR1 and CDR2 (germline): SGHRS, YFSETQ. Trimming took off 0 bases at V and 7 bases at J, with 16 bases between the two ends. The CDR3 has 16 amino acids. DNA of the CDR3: TGCGCCAGCAGCTTGGTTGGATCGAGAGCTGGCGGGGAGCTGTTTTTT. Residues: CASSLVGSRAGGELFF.

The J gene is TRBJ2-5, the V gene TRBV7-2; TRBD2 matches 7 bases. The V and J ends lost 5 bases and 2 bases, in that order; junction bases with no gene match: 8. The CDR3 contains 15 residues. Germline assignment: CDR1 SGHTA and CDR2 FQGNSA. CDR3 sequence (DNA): TGTGCCAGCAGCCCCCAGCTAGCGGAACAAGAGACCCAGTACTTC. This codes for CASSPQLAEQETQYF.

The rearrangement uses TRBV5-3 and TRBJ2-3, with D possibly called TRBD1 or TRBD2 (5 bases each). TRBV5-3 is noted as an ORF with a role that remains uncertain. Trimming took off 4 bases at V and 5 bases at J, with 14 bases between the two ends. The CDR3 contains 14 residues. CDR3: CARSGGRQVDTQYF. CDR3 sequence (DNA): TGTGCCAGAAGCGGGGGACGGCAGGTAGATACGCAGTATTTT.

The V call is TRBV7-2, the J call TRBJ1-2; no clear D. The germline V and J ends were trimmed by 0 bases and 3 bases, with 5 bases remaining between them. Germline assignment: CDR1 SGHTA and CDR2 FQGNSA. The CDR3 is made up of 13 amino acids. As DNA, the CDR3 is TGTGCCAGCAGCTTAGCCAGTTACTATGGCTACACCTTC. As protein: CASSLASYYGYTF.

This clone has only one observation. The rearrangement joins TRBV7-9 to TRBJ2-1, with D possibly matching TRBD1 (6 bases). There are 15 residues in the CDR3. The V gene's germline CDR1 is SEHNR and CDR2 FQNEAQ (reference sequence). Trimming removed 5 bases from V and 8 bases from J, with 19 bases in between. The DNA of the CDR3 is TGTGCCAGCAGCGACCGGGACACCCTAGGGGATGAGCAGTTCTTC. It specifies CASSDRDTLGDEQFF.

The CDR3 sequence is CASSQPGQGGKTQYF. CDR3 coding DNA: TGTGCCAGCAGCCAACCCGGCCAAGGAGGAAAGACCCAGTACTTC. The chain uses TRBV6-5 and TRBJ2-5, with D possibly being TRBD2 (5 bases). From germline, CDR1 is MNHEY and CDR2 SVGAGI. V lost 6 bases and J 6 bases, leaving 20 bases between the germline ends. The CDR3 has 15 residues.

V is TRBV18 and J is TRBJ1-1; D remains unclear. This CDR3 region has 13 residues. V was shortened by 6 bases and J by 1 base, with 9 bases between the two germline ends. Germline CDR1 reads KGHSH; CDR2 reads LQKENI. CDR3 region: CASSFAPNTEAFF. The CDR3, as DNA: TGTGCCAGCTCGTTTGCACCGAACACTGAAGCTTTCTTT.

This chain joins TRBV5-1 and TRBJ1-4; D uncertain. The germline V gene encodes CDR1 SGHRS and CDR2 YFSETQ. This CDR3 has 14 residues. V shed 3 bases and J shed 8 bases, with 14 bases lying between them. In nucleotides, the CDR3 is TGCGCCAGCAGCTGGGATCAAGGCTCCGAAAAACTGTTTTTT. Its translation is CASSWDQGSEKLFF.

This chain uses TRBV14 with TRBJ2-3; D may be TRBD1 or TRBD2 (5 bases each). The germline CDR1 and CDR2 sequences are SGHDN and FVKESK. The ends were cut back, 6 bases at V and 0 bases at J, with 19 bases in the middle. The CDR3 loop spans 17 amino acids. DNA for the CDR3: TGTGCCAGCAGTATCCGGGGCGCTTCCATTAGCACAGATACGCAGTATTTT. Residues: CASSIRGASISTDTQYF.

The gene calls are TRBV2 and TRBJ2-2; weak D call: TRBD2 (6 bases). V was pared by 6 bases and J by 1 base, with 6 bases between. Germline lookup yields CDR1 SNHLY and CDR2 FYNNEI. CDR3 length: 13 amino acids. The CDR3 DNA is TGTGCCAGCAGGGGGGGGAACACCGGGGAGCTGTTTTTT. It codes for CASRGGNTGELFF. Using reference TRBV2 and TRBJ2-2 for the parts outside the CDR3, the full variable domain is EPEVTQTPSHQVTQMGQEVILRCVPISNHLYFYWYRQILGQKVEFLVSFYNNEISEKSEIFDDQFSVERPDGSNFTLKIRSTKLEDSAMYFCASRGGNTGELFFGEGSRLTVL.

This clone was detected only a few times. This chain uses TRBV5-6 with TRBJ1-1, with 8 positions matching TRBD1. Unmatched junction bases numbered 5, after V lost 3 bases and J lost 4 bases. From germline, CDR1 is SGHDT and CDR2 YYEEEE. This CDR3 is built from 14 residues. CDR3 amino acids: CASSYPTGGTEAFF. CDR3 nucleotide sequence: TGTGCCAGCAGCTACCCCACAGGGGGCACTGAAGCTTTCTTT.

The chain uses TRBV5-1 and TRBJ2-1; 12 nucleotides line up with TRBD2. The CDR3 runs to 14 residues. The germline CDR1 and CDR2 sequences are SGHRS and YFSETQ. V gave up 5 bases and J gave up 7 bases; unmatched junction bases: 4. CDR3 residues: CASRPTSGRNEQFF. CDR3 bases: TGCGCCAGCAGACCGACTAGCGGGAGAAATGAGCAGTTCTTC.

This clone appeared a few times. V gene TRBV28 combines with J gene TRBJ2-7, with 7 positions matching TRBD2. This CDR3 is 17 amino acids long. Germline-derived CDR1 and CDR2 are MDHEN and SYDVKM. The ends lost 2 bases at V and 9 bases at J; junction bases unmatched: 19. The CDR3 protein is CASSLSGLGTGPGGQYF. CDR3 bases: TGTGCCAGCAGTTTAAGTGGTCTAGGGACTGGACCGGGGGGGCAGTACTTC.

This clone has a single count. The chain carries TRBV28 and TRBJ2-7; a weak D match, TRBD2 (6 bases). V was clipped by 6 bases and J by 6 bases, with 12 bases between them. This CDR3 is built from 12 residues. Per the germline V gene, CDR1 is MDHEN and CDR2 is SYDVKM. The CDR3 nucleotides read TGTGCCAGCAGATCGACTAGTGCCGAGCAGTACTTC. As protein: CASRSTSAEQYF.

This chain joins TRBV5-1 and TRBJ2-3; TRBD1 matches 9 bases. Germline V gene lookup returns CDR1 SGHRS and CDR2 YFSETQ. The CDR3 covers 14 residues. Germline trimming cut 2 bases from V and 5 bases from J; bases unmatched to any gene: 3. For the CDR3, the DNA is TGCGCCAGCAGCTTCGGGACAGGGCAAGATACGCAGTATTTT. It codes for CASSFGTGQDTQYF.

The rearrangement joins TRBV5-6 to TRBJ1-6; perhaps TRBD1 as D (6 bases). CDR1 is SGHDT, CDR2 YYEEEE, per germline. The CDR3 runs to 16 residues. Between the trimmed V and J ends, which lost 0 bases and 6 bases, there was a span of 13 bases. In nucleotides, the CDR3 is TGTGCCAGCAGCTTGGCGGCCGGACAGTTTAATTCACCCCTCCACTTT. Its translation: CASSLAAGQFNSPLHF.

In DNA form, the CDR3 reads TGTGCCAGCAGCTTAGACAGGGGAGCTAATGAAAAACTGTTTTTT. Amino acid sequence: CASSLDRGANEKLFF. The chain has TRBV7-8 and TRBJ1-4, with 7 bases aligning to TRBD1. This CDR3 comprises 15 residues. Germline CDR1 reads SGHVS; CDR2 reads FQNEAQ. The V gene end was trimmed by 1 base and the J gene end by 3 bases; junction bases not matched to a gene: 2.

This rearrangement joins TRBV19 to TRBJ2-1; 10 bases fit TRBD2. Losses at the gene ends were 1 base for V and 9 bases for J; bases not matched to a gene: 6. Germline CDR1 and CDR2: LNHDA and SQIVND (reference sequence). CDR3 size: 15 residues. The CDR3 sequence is CASSIVVAGGSEQFF. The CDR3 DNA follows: TGTGCCAGTAGTATAGTCGTAGCGGGAGGAAGTGAGCAGTTCTTC.